The 7 T cell receptor beta chains below were found in one sample sequenced in a study of T-cell memory formation after mild COVID-19. TCRdb re-analysed the 5' RACE reads in MiXCR, keeping a single row per CDR3 protein. The table has fewer than 75,000 distinct CDR3 sequences, about 12% seen once. Input material: PBMCs or a T cell subset sorted from them (not recorded which). The receptors stem from a man aged 18 to 30 who had mild COVID-19 (a few samples of this study predate the infection). Cell type and time point are not known.

This rearrangement joins TRBV5-4 to TRBJ2-7, with D tentatively TRBD1 or TRBD2 (6 bases each). With 0 bases removed from V and 5 bases from J, the gap between germline ends came to 21 bases. The germline gives CDR1 SGHNT, CDR2 YYREEE (reference sequence). The CDR3 totals 17 residues. The CDR3 loop is CASSLGRGTAGYDEQYF. The CDR3 bases are TGTGCCAGCAGCTTGGGGAGGGGGACGGCGGGATATGACGAGCAGTACTTC.

The table lists this clonotype with many counts. The V call is TRBV4-3, the J call TRBJ2-5; 10 bases map to TRBD2. Looked up from germline, CDR1 is LGHNA and CDR2 is YSLEER. V shed 0 bases, J shed 4 bases, and the junction held 8 bases outside the gene matches. This CDR3 is 17 amino acids long. The CDR3 sequence is CASSQDWSGGATETQYF. CDR3 nucleotides: TGCGCCAGCAGCCAAGATTGGAGCGGGGGGGCCACAGAGACCCAGTACTTC.

Many counts were recorded for this clonotype. The gene calls are TRBV12-3 or TRBV12-4 and TRBJ2-5, with 9 bases that match TRBD1. V trimming: 6 bases; J trimming: 5 bases; junction bases outside the gene matches: 10. This CDR3 region has 15 residues. The CDR3 region has the DNA TGTGCCAGCAGGCCTACAGGGGGCTTGCGGGAGACCCAGTACTTC. Protein product: CASRPTGGLRETQYF.

This clonotype showed up many times. This chain connects TRBV7-2 to TRBJ2-1, with 7 positions matching TRBD1. Germline CDR1 reads SGHTA; CDR2 reads FQGNSA. V was clipped by 5 bases and J by 9 bases; unmatched bases: 7. This CDR3 is built from 13 residues. The CDR3 DNA follows: TGTGCCAGCAGCCTGACAGGGCTCACTGAGCAGTTCTTC. This codes for CASSLTGLTEQFF.

This chain connects TRBV5-5 to TRBJ2-7; tentatively, D is TRBD2 (5 bases). The CDR3 runs 15 residues. Trimming removed 5 bases at V and 2 bases at J, with 17 bases between. Germline V CDR1 and CDR2: SGHKS, YYEKEE (reference sequence). The CDR3 loop reads CASRMITSGTYEQYF. CDR3 DNA sequence: TGTGCCAGCAGGATGATTACGTCCGGGACCTACGAGCAGTACTTC. Together with reference TRBV5-5 and TRBJ2-7, the CDR3 gives the full variable domain: DAGVTQSPTHLIKTRGQQVTLRCSPISGHKSVSWYQQVLGQGPQFIFQYYEKEERGRGNFPDRFSARQFPNYSSELNVNALLLGDSALYLCASRMITSGTYEQYFGPGTRLTVT.

In its sample, this clonotype was seen many times. The rearrangement joins TRBV5-4 to TRBJ2-7; D is perhaps TRBD2 (5 bases). This CDR3 is built from 16 residues. The ends were cut back, 0 bases at V and 4 bases at J, with 17 bases in the middle. Germline V gives CDR1 SGHNT, CDR2 YYREEE (reference sequence). The CDR3 nucleotides read TGTGCCAGCAGCTTGGACGAGCGGATAAATTCTTACGAGCAGTACTTC. Protein product: CASSLDERINSYEQYF.

The rearrangement uses TRBV7-3 and TRBJ2-7; D is uncertain. The CDR3 is 15 amino acids. CDR1 is SGHTA, CDR2 FQGTGA, per germline. Trimming removed 1 base at V and 3 bases at J, with 13 bases between. The CDR3 here is CASSLMAVDGYEQYF. CDR3 sequence (DNA): TGTGCCAGCAGCTTAATGGCGGTGGACGGCTACGAGCAGTACTTC. Together with reference TRBV7-3 and TRBJ2-7, the CDR3 gives the full variable domain: GAGVSQTPSNKVTEKGKYVELRCDPISGHTALYWYRQSLGQGPEFLIYFQGTGAADDSGLPNDRFFAVRPEGSVSTLKIQRTERGDSAVYLCASSLMAVDGYEQYFGPGTRLTVT.